This TCR beta chain was identified in a study of blood T cell repertoires in COVID-19. Whole-study context: The United States, Italy and Spain supplied acute and convalescent COVID-19 samples. Sources were T cells, B-cell-depleted T cells, or PBMCs; the material itself was cDNA or gDNA.

Study processing details: Reference gene primer amplification yielded estimated nucleated cell counts. Sequencing used immunoSEQ multiplex PCR; TCRdb keeps in-frame clones, though not all of them. V and J calls and clone size follow that table, whereas D and trimming were derived from the DNA. The sample consists of 200,000 to 250,000 clones, around 80% of them appearing once. Germline CDR1 is LGHNA and CDR2 is YSLEER. This CDR3 has 16 amino acids. The V segment lost 0 bases and the J segment 5 bases; nucleotides outside the gene matches: 5. Those who participated ranged in age from roughly 18 to 89 years and resided in roughly 26 US areas. This clone was counted a few times.

The source of this sequence is a woman aged 35 to 49 with acute COVID-19. What was sequenced was PBMCs or T cells enriched from blood (not recorded which). The rearrangement joins TRBV4-3 to TRBJ2-7; 12 bases agree with TRBD1. This CDR3 is CASSQEWDRGLDEQYF. CDR3 nucleotides: TGCGCCAGCAGCCAAGAGTGGGACAGGGGGCTTGACGAGCAGTACTTC.